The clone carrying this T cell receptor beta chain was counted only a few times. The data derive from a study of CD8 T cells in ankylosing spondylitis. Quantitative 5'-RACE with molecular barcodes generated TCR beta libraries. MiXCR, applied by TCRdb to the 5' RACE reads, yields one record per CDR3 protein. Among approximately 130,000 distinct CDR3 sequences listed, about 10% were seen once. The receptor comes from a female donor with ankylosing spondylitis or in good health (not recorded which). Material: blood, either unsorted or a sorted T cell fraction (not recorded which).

For the CDR3, the DNA is TGTGCCCTCAACTCCCTAGGCGGACTCCGGACGAGAGACACTGAAGCTTTCTTT. Translation: CALNSLGGLRTRDTEAFF. The chain recombines TRBV3-1 with TRBJ1-1; the D is unclear. The germline V and J ends were trimmed by 11 bases and 3 bases, with 31 bases remaining between them. Germline values: CDR1 LGHDT, CDR2 YNNKEL (reference sequence). This CDR3 is built from 18 residues.